This T cell receptor beta chain is from a study of monozygotic twins with inflammatory bowel disease. TCRdb reanalyzed the 5' RACE reads and collapses them to one entry per CDR3 protein, without DNA. Its table records approximately 210,000 distinct CDR3 sequences. Collection of an approximately 2.3 ml blood sample took place per donor. General study points: The sharing of clonotypes with others was lower in IBD patients than in healthy twins, especially with disease activity.

Germline loops: CDR1 SEHNR, CDR2 FQNEAQ (reference sequence). The CDR3 contains 15 residues. As concerns this clonotype: Its antigen is not identified.

The sequence was collected from a human donor with ulcerative colitis or Crohn's disease, or a healthy co-twin of an affected twin (not recorded which). The specimen sequenced was blood. The chain has TRBV7-9 and TRBJ1-2; the TCRdb call, TRBD1, lacks DNA for checking. CDR3 in amino acids: CASSSGQGALYGYTF. Based on the CDR3 plus reference TRBV7-9 and TRBJ1-2, the full variable domain is DTGVSQNPRHKITKRGQNVTFRCDPISEHNRLYWYRQTLGQGPEFLTYFQNEAQLEKSRLLSDRFSAERPKGSFSTLEIQRTEQGDSAMYLCASSSGQGALYGYTFGSGTRLTVV.